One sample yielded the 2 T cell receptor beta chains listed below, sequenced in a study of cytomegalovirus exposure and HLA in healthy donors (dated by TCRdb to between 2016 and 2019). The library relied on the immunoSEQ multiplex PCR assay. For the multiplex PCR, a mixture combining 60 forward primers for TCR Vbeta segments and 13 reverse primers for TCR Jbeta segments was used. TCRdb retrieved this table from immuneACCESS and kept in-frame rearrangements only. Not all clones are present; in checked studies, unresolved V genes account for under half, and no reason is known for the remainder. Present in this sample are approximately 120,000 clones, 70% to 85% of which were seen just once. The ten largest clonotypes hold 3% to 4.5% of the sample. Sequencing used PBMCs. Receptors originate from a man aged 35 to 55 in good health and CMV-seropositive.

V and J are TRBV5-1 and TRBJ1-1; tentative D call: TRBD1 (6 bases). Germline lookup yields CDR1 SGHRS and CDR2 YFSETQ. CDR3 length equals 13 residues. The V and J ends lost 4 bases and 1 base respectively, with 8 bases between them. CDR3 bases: TGCGCCAGCAGCCGGACAGAGAACACTGAAGCTTTCTTT. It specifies CASSRTENTEAFF.

The CDR3 protein is CASSPQGIGAEQYF. The CDR3 DNA reads as TGTGCCAGCTCACCACAGGGGATAGGAGCCGAGCAGTACTTC. The V call is TRBV18, the J call TRBJ2-7, with a possible D match to TRBD1 (5 bases). Trimming shortened V by 1 base and J by 6 bases, and 13 bases separated the two germline ends. Germline V gives CDR1 KGHSH, CDR2 LQKENI. This CDR3 is built from 14 residues.